The 3 T cell receptor beta chains in this list originate from one sample, sequenced in a study of shared clonotypes between healthy human individuals. Data came from immunoSEQ multiplex PCR; TCRdb stores just in-frame clones and leaves some out. The data show 2 million to 2.5 million clones, 85% to 95% seen once. The sample consisted of naive CD4+ T cells sorted from blood. Subset indicated: CD45RA+ positively selected. These receptors were collected from a man in his late teens or twenties in good health.

The genes are TRBV18 and TRBJ2-2; a possible D gene is TRBD1 (5 bases). The CDR3 is 16 amino acids. The germline V gene has CDR1 KGHSH and CDR2 LQKENI. V gave up 0 bases and J gave up 5 bases, with 13 bases separating them. The CDR3 DNA reads as TGTGCCAGCTCACCACCGATTCAGGGTGGGACCGGGGAGCTGTTTTTT. Its translation is CASSPPIQGGTGELFF.

The sample holds one count of this clone. This chain joins TRBV6-1 and TRBJ1-2; unclear D gene. This CDR3 is built from 12 residues. Per the germline V gene, CDR1 is MNHNS and CDR2 is SASEGT. The CDR3 protein is CGYTGRAGGYTF. CDR3 DNA: TGTGGGTATACTGGAAGGGCCGGGGGCTACACCTTC.

Here the CDR3 DNA reads TGTGCCAGCAGCTTAGGGCTCGAGGGGCCCACAGATACGCAGTATTTT. Translated: CASSLGLEGPTDTQYF. V is TRBV7-9 and J is TRBJ2-3; D assignment may be TRBD1 or TRBD2 (5 bases each). Trimming shortened V by 1 base and J by 2 bases, and 13 bases separated the two germline ends. The CDR3 has 16 amino acids. CDR1 SEHNR and CDR2 FQNEAQ come from the germline V gene (reference sequence).